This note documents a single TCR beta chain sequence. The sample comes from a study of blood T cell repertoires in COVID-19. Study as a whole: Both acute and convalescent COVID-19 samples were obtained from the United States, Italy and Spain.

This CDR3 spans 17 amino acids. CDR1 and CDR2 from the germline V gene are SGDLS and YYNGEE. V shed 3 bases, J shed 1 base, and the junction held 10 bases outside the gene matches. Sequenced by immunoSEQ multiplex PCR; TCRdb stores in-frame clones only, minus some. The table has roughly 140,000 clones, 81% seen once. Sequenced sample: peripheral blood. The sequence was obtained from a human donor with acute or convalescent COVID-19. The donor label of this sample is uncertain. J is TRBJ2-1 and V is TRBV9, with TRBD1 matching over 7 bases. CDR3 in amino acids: CASSGLRAGGSYNEQFF. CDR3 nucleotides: TGTGCCAGCAGCGGGCTTCGGGCAGGGGGTTCCTACAATGAGCAGTTCTTC. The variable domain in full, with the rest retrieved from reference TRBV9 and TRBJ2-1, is DSGVTQTPKHLITATGQRVTLRCSPRSGDLSVYWYQQSLDQGLQFLIQYYNGEERAKGNILERFSAQQFPDLHSELNLSSLELGDSALYFCASSGLRAGGSYNEQFFGPGTRLTVL.